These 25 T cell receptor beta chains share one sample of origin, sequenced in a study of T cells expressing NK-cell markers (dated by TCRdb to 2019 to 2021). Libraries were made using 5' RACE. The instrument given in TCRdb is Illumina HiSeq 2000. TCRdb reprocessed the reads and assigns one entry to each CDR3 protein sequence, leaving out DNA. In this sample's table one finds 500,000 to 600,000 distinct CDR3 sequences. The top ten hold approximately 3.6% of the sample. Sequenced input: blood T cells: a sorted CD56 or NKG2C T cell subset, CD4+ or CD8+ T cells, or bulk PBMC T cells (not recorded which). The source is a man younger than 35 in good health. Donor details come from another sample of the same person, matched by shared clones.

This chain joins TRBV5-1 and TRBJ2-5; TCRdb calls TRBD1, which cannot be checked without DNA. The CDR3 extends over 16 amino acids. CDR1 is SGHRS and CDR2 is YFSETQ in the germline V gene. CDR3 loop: CASRGQPRFFQETQYF.

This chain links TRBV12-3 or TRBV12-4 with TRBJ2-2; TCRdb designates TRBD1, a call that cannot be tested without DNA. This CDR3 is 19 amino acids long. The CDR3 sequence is CASSLKGEVSPHPLGELFF.

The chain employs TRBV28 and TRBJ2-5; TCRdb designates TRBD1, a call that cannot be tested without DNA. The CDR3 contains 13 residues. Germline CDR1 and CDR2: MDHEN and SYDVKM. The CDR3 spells CAILGDLEETQYF. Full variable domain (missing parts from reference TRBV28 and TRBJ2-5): DVKVTQSSRYLVKRTGEKVFLECVQDMDHENMFWYRQDPGLGLRLIYFSYDVKMKEKGDIPEGYSVSREKKERFSLILESASTNQTSMYLCAILGDLEETQYFGPGTRLLVL.

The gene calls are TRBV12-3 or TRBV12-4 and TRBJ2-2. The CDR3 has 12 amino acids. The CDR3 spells CATENRAGELFF.

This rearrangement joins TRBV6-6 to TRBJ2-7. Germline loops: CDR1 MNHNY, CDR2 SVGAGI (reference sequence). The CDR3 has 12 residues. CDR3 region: CASSTTGYEQYF.

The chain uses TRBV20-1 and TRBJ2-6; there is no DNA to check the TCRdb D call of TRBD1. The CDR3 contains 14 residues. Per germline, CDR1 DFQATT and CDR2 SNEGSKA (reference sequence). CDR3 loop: CSATTEGGANVLTF.

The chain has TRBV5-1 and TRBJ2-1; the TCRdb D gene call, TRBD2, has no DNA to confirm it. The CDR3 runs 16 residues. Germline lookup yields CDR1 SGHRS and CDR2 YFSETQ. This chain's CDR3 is CASSYGTSGGYNEQFF. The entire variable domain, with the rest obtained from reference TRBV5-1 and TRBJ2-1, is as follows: KAGVTQTPRYLIKTRGQQVTLSCSPISGHRSVSWYQQTPGQGLQFLFEYFSETQRNKGNFPGRFSGRQFSNSRSEMNVSTLELGDSALYLCASSYGTSGGYNEQFFGPGTRLTVL.

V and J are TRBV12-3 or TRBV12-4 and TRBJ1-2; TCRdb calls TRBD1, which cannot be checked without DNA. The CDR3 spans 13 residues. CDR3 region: CASSWSGNYGYTF.

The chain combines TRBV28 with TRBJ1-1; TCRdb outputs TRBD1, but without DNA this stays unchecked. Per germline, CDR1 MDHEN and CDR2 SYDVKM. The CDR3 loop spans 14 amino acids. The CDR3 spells CASSSGTGYPEAFF.

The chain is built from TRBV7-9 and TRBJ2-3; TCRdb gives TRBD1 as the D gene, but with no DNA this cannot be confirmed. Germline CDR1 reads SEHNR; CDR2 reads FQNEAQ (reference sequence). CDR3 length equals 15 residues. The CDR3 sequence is CASSSDRVSEVWRYF.

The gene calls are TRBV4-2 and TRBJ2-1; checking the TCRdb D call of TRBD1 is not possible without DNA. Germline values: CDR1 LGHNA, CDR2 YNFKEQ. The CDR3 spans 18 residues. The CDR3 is CASSHGLADRPDYNEQFF.

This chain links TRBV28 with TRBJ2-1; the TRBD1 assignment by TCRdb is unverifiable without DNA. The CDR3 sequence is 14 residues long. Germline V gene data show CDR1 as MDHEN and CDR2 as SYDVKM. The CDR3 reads CAVGGRSSYNEQFF.

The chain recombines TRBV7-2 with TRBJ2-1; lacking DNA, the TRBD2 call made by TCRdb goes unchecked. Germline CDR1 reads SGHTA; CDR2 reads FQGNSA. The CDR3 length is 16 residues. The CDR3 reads CASSPHLASLGNEQFF.

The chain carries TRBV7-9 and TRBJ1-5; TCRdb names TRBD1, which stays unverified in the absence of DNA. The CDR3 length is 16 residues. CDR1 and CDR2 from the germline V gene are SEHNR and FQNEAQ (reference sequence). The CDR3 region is CASSSSDRFKGQPQHF.

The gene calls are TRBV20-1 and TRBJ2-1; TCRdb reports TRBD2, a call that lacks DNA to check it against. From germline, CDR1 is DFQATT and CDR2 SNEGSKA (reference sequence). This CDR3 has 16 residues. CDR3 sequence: CSARAPPGLRYNEQFF.

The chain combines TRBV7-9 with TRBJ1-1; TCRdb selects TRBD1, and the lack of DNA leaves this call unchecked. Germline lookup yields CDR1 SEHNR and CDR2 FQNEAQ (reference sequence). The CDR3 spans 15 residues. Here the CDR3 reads CASSTIQGKNTEAFF.

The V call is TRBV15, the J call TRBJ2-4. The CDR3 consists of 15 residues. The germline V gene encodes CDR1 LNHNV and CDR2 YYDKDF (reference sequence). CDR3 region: CATSNLIRAKNIQYF.

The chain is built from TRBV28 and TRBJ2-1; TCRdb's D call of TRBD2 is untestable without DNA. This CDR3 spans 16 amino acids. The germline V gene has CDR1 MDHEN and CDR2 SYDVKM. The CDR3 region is CASSLDLAGVRNEQFF.

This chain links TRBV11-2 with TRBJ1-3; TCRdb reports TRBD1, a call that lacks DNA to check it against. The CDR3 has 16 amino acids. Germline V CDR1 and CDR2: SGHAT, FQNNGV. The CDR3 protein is CASSLTGSISGNTIYF.

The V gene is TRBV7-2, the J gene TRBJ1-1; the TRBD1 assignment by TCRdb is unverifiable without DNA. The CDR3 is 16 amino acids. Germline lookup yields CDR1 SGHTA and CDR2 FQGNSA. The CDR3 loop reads CASSLALTGGNTEAFF. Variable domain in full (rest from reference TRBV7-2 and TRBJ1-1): GAGVSQSPSNKVTEKGKDVELRCDPISGHTALYWYRQSLGQGLEFLIYFQGNSAPDKSGLPSDRFSAERTGGSVSTLTIQRTQQEDSAVYLCASSLALTGGNTEAFFGQGTRLTVV.

CDR3 sequence: CASSETHRDTDTQYF. This chain connects TRBV10-1 to TRBJ2-3; absent DNA, TCRdb's TRBD1 call cannot be checked. Germline CDR1 reads WNHNN; CDR2 reads SYGVQD (reference sequence). This CDR3 is 15 amino acids long.

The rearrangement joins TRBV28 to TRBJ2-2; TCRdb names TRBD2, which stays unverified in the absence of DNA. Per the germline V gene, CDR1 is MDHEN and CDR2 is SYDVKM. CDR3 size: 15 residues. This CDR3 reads CASTPAGANTGELFF.

The CDR3 here is CASSPTVADTQYF. The genes are TRBV5-1 and TRBJ2-3. This CDR3 region has 13 residues. Germline V gives CDR1 SGHRS, CDR2 YFSETQ.

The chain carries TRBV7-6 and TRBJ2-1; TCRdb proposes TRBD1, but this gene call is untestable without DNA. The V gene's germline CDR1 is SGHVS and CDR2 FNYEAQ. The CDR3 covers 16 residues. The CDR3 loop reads CASRSRSGGAYNEQFF.

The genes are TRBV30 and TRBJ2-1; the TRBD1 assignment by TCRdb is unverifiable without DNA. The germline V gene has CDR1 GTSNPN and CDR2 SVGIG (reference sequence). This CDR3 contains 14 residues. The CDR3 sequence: CAWMTRGTYNEQFF.